The rows below give T cell receptor beta chains drawn from one sample of a study of blood T cell repertoires in COVID-19. Generated by immunoSEQ multiplex PCR, the TCRdb table keeps only in-frame clones and is missing some. There are under 15,000 clones in the sample; about 71% occur only once, and 6% lies in the top ten. The sample consisted of peripheral blood. These receptors were obtained from a man aged 55 to 69 with COVID-19, enrolled during active disease. Each CDR3 is given with its conserved first and last residue. Each record gives: clone size, V gene, J gene, CDR3 protein. Part of the rows lack a size; the others show once, few, many or a class for expanded clones.

NA	TRBV7-8	TRBJ2-3	CASSLVSYTQRRSHSTDTQYF
few	TRBV7-2	TRBJ1-2	CASSLGWGPADGYTF
NA	TRBV5-6	TRBJ1-1	CASSLRDRVPEAFF
few	TRBV19	TRBJ1-1	CASSMGRYTEAFF
once	TRBV27	TRBJ2-7	CASSSLAGAPYEQYF
NA	TRBV14	TRBJ2-5	CASSQPKTGPPWYQETQYF
NA	TRBV12-3/TRBV12-4	TRBJ2-1	CASSYSFGEQFF
NA	TRBV7-9	TRBJ2-3	CASSLPGRATDTQYF
NA	TRBV7-2	TRBJ1-5	CASSPVLGGGQPQHF
few	TRBV24-1	TRBJ1-2	CATSDPRTGSHGYTF
once	TRBV11-2	TRBJ1-1	CASSLSGGVGGTEAFF
medium-sized	TRBV5-5	TRBJ2-5	CASSSGTGYQETQYF
NA	TRBV2	TRBJ1-5	CASSEGQGYSNQPQHF
NA	TRBV12-3/TRBV12-4	TRBJ2-5	CASSFLQETQYF
NA	TRBV30	TRBJ1-2	CACRPRMTGQVPYGYTF
NA	TRBV6-2/TRBV6-3	TRBJ2-2	CASSYSTRGWTGRNPGELFF
few	TRBV28	TRBJ1-5	CASRGQGYQPQHF
NA	TRBV5-1	TRBJ1-6	CASSSGTASSYNSPLHF
few	TRBV3-1/TRBV3-2	TRBJ1-5	CASSQDYRGDQPQHF
once	TRBV13	TRBJ2-3	CASSLGGGSLSTDTQYF
NA	TRBV5-1	TRBJ1-6	CASSPDINSPLHF
NA	TRBV3-1/TRBV3-2	TRBJ1-1	CASSQWGDTEAFF
NA	TRBV21-1	TRBJ2-1	CASSKPIRGSSVTNEQFF
NA	TRBV6-5	TRBJ1-1	CASSLIQTGVAFF
NA	TRBV4-1	TRBJ2-1	CASSLRAPKAAYNEQFF
NA	TRBV29-1	TRBJ1-6	CSVGDGQINSPLHF
few	TRBV4-1	TRBJ1-5	CASSQTDTQGAHQPQHF
few	TRBV11-3	TRBJ1-1	CASSLKLRGRYPNEAFF
NA	TRBV2	TRBJ1-5	CASSPREAAYSNQPQHF
NA	TRBV2	TRBJ2-5	CASRFVAGSQETQYF
medium-sized	TRBV19	TRBJ1-2	CASSFRVSGYTF
NA	TRBV6-2/TRBV6-3	TRBJ2-7	CASSTSAYSYEQYF
NA	TRBV13	TRBJ1-3	CASSRRDSGNTIYF
NA	TRBV7-3	TRBJ1-1	CASSAVGGTEAFF
NA	TRBV10-3	TRBJ2-5	CAISETGEETQYF
NA	TRBV19	TRBJ2-2	CARSDFLPAPTGRSGELFF
NA	TRBV1	TRBJ1-1	CTSSQGQGDSTHTEAFF
NA	TRBV27	TRBJ2-1	CASSLLAPGRQFF
NA	TRBV10-2	TRBJ2-1	CAARRQRGPAGDEQFF
NA	TRBV2	TRBJ1-2	CASEGGRYGYTF
NA	TRBV7-2	TRBJ2-3	CASSSGSSGSRPDTQYF
NA	TRBV6-1	TRBJ2-5	CASSEGAGVTQYF